The present entry profiles one T cell receptor beta chain with its context. Its recognized antigen is unknown. Qualities for individual bases were not recorded, and no much larger clone is one base off. Whole blood was collected in K2EDTA tubes by collaborating institutions according to the institutions' own protocols. For TCRbeta analysis, collaborators shipped samples in one of three forms: frozen whole blood, isolated PBMCs, or DNA extracted from either of those sample types. Based on the germline V gene, the CDR1 and CDR2 sequences are SGHDT and YYEEEE. From the cysteine through the phenylalanine, the CDR3 covers 16 amino acids. Only the CDR3 DNA is retained, 48 bases long and in frame from the first base. At the junction V is shortened by 0 bases and J by 2 bases; bases outside the gene matches: 6. These data come from a study of blood T cell repertoires in COVID-19 (dated by TCRdb to the early 2020s). Context from the whole study: Samples from collaborators originated in the United States, Italy and Spain and spanned both the acute and convalescent phases of COVID-19. The prospective study material was composed of cDNA or gDNA derived from T cells, B-cell-depleted T cells, or PBMCs. Deeply sampled blood TCRbeta repertoires from subjects exposed to, actively infected with, or recovered from COVID-19 were included in the dataset. The repertoires were made available in a free public database intended to serve as a resource for research on the immune response to SARS-CoV-2. The samples were drawn from two sources: the first 160 participants of the ongoing ImmuneRACE study, and 950 to 1,500 subjects contributed by 6 global collaborators. The sample metadata nearly always contained a de-identified subject ID, COVID-19 status, age in years and sex. Where available, HLA class I and class II types were obtained from metadata supplied by the sample provider rather than from assay-based typing. General conclusions and limits of the study: The amount of clinical and demographic metadata varied by source and participant and was provided uncurated.

The immunoSEQ Assay, a bias-controlled multiplex PCR, was used to amplify TCRbeta CDR3 regions from genomic DNA. Turning to the authors' computational methods: Nucleated cell counts per sample were estimated from amplification of reference gene primers within the assay. To quantify the absolute abundance of each unique TCRbeta CDR3 rearrangement, sequence reads were collapsed and filtered. For each sample, productive Simpson clonality was calculated as the square root of Simpson's diversity index over productive rearrangements. TCRdb obtained this table from immuneACCESS and retained in-frame rearrangements with V and J assigned. These tables miss some clones; where compared with another copy, unresolved V genes account for less than half of the shortfall, and the remainder is unexplained. The V and J calls and clone size are taken from that table; D and trimming were inferred from the DNA. This sample has about 360,000 clones in its table, and around 90% of those were observed once. The top ten hold about 3% of the sample.

The sequenced sample was peripheral blood. The source is a human donor in a cohort sampled during active COVID-19. The chain was built from TRBV5-6 and TRBJ1-2, with 8 bases aligning to TRBD1. The nucleotide sequence reads as follows: TGTGCCAGCAGCTTGGGTACAGGGGGGAGGAACTATGGCTACACCTTC. It is translated as CASSLGTGGRNYGYTF.